The clone carrying this TCR beta chain was counted a few times. The data were obtained in a study of T cells in Graves' hyperthyroidism and ophthalmopathy. On the study more broadly: Peripheral blood specimens were obtained at initial diagnosis, prior to any treatment.

From RNA transcripts, TCR beta CDR3 regions were amplified. Researchers ran a first-round RT-PCR on the TCR CDR3 using the HTBI primer set. TCRdb reprocessed the multiplex PCR reads via MiXCR and lists one record per CDR3 protein. The data hold roughly 630,000 distinct CDR3 sequences, with around 16% observed a single time. Hyperthyroidism of Graves' type that showed no ophthalmopathy progression within 18 months was stable. Uncontrolled infection, other autoimmune disease, pregnancy or lactation disqualified patients from enrolment. The CDR3 is 12 amino acids. Trimming took off 4 bases at V and 1 base at J, with 7 bases between the two ends. Germline V gene data show CDR1 as SQVTM and CDR2 as ANQGSEA.

The chain uses TRBV29-1 and TRBJ1-1; D is uncertain. The sample taken for sequencing was blood. This receptor was obtained from a woman in her thirties with Graves' hyperthyroidism. CDR3 DNA: TGCAGCGTTGTACCGAGGAACACTGAAGCTTTCTTT. Its protein product is CSVVPRNTEAFF.